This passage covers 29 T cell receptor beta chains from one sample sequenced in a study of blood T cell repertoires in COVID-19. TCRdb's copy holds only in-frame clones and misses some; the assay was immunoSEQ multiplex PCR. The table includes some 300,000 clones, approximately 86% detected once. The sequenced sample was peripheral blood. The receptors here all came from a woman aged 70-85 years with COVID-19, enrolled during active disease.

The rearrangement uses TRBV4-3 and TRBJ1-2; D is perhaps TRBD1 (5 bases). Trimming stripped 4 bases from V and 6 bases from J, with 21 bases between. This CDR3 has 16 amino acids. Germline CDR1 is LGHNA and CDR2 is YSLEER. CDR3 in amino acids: CASSRNSRVSGDGYTF. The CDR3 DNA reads TGCGCCAGCAGCCGCAATTCCAGGGTATCCGGCGATGGCTACACCTTC.

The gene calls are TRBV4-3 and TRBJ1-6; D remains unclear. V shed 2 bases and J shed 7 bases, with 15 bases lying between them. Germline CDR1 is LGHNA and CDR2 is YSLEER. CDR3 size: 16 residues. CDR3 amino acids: CASSQIEGGKNSPLHF. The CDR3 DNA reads TGCGCCAGCAGCCAAATCGAGGGCGGAAAGAATTCACCCCTCCACTTT.

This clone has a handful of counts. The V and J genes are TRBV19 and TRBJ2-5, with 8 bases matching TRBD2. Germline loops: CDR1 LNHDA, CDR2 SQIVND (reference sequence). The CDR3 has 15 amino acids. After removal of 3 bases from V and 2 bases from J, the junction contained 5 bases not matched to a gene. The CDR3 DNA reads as TGTGCCAGTAGTATGGGCGGGGGGACGCAAGAGACCCAGTACTTC. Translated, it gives CASSMGGGTQETQYF. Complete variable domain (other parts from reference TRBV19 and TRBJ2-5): DGGITQSPKYLFRKEGQNVTLSCEQNLNHDAMYWYRQDPGQGLRLIYYSQIVNDFQKGDIAEGYSVSREKKESFPLTVTSAQKNPTAFYLCASSMGGGTQETQYFGPGTRLLVL.

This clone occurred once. CDR3 sequence: CATSDKARGGYTF. CDR3 in DNA: TGTGCCACCAGTGACAAGGCCAGGGGTGGCTACACCTTC. The chain recombines TRBV24-1 with TRBJ1-2, with a weak D call TRBD1 (6 bases). Germline values: CDR1 KGHDR, CDR2 SFDVKD. V lost 4 bases to trimming and J lost 7 bases, with 12 bases between them. This CDR3 has 13 residues.

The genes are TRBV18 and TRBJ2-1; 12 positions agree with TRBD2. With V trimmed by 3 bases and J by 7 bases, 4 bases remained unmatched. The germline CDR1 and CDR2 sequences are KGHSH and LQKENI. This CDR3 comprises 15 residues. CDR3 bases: TGTGCCAGCTCACCTTCTAGCGGGGGGGAAAATGAGCAGTTCTTC. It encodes CASSPSSGGENEQFF.

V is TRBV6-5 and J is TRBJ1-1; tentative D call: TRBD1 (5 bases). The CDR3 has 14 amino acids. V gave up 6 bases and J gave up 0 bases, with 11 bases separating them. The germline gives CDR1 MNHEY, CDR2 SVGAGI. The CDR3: CASSLLGLNTEAFF. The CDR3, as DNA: TGTGCCAGCAGCCTTCTGGGGCTGAACACTGAAGCTTTCTTT.

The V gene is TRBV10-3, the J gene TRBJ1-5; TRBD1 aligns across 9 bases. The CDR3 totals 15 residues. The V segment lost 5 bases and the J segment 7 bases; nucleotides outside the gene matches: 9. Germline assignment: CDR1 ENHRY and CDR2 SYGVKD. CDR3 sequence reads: CAISSSQGAGQPQHF. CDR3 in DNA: TGTGCCATCAGTTCCTCACAGGGGGCGGGACAGCCCCAGCATTTT.

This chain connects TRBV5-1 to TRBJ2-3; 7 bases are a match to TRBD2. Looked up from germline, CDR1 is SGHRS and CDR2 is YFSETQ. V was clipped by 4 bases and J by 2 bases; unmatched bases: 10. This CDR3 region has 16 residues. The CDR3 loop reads CASSPGGTTDTDTQYF. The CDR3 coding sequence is TGCGCCAGCAGCCCAGGTGGGACTACCGACACAGATACGCAGTATTTT.

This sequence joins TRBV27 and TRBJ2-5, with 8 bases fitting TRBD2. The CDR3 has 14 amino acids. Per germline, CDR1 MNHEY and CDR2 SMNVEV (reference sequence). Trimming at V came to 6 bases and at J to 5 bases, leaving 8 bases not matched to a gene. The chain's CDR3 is CASSPGTRRETQYF. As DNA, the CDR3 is TGTGCCAGCAGCCCTGGGACTAGGAGGGAGACCCAGTACTTC.

In DNA, the CDR3 is TGTGCCAGCCGGGATTATAATTCACCCCTCCACTTT. This codes for CASRDYNSPLHF. The V and J genes are TRBV6-5 and TRBJ1-6; no reliable D call. This CDR3 region has 12 residues. Per germline, CDR1 MNHEY and CDR2 SVGAGI. V was pared by 8 bases and J by 4 bases, with 6 bases between.

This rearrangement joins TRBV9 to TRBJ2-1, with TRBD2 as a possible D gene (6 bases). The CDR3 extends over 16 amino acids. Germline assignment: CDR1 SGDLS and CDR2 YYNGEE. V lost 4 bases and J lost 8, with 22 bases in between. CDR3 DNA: TGTGCCAGCAGCCCCAGAGAACTAGCCGGTATGGATGAGCAGTTCTTC. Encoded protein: CASSPRELAGMDEQFF.

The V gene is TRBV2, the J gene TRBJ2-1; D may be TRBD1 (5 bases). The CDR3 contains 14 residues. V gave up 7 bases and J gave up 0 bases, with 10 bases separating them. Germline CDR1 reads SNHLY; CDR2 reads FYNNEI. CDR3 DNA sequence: TGTGCCAGCAAGCAGGGCAGCTCCTACAATGAGCAGTTCTTC. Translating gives CASKQGSSYNEQFF.

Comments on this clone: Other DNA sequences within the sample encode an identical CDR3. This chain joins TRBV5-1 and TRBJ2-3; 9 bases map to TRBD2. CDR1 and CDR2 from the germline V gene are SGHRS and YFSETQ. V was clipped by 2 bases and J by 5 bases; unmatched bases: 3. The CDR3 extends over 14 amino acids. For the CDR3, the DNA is TGCGCCAGCAGCTTAAGCGGGGGGCAAGATACGCAGTATTTT. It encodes CASSLSGGQDTQYF.

CDR3 residues: CASSAGTGGQPQHF. In nucleotides, the CDR3 is TGCGCCAGCAGCGCCGGGACAGGGGGCCAGCCCCAGCATTTT. The rearrangement joins TRBV5-1 to TRBJ1-5, with TRBD1 identical over 12 bases. V was pared by 4 bases and J by 7 bases, with 3 bases of the junction left unmatched. Germline V gene sequence: CDR1 SGHRS, CDR2 YFSETQ. This CDR3 spans 14 amino acids.

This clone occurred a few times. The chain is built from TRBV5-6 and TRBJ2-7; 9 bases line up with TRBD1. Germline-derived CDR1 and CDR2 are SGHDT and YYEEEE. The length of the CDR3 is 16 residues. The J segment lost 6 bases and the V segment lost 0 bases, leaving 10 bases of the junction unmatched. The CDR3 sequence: CASSLGLTGTGSEQYF. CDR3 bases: TGTGCCAGCAGCTTGGGGCTCACCGGGACAGGGTCCGAGCAGTACTTC. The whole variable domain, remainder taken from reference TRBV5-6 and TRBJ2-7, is DAGVTQSPTHLIKTRGQQVTLRCSPKSGHDTVSWYQQALGQGPQFIFQYYEEEERQRGNFPDRFSGHQFPNYSSELNVNALLLGDSALYLCASSLGLTGTGSEQYFGPGTRLTVT.

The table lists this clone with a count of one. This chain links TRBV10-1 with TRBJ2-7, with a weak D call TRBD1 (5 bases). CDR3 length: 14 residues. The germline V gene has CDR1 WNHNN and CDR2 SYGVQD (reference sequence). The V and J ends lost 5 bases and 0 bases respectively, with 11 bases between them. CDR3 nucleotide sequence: TGCGCCAGCAGTCCGGCAGGGCGCTCCTACGAGCAGTACTTC. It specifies CASSPAGRSYEQYF.

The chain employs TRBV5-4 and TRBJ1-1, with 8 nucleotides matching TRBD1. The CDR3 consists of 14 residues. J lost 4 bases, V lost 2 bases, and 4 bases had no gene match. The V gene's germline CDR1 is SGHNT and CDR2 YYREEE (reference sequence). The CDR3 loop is CASSFHRGSTEAFF. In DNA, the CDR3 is TGTGCCAGCAGCTTTCACAGGGGGAGCACTGAAGCTTTCTTT.

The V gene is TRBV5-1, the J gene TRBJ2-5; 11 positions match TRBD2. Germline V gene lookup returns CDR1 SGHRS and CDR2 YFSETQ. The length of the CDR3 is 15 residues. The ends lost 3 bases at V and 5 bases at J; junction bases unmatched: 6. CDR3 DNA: TGCGCCAGCAGCTCGACTAGCGGGGCCCTGGAGACCCAGTACTTC. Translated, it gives CASSSTSGALETQYF.

The chain's CDR3 is CASSNGLGNEQFF. In DNA, the CDR3 is TGTGCCAGCAGTAACGGACTTGGTAATGAGCAGTTCTTC. J is TRBJ2-1 and V is TRBV28, with a possible D match to TRBD2 (5 bases). CDR3 length: 13 amino acids. The V and J ends lost 5 bases and 7 bases respectively, with 12 bases between them. The V gene's germline CDR1 is MDHEN and CDR2 SYDVKM.

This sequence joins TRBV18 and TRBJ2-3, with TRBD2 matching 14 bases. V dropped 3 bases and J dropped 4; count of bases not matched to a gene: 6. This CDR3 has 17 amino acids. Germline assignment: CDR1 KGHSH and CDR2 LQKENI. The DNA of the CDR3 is TGTGCCAGCTCACCCGGGACTAGCGGGGGACGAGCAGATACGCAGTATTTT. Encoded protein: CASSPGTSGGRADTQYF.

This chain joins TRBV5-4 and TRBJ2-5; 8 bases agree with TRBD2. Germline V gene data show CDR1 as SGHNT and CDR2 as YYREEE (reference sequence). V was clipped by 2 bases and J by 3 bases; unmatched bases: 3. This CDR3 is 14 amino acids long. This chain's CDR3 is CASSFTGGEETQYF. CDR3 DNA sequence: TGTGCCAGCAGCTTTACGGGGGGGGAAGAGACCCAGTACTTC.

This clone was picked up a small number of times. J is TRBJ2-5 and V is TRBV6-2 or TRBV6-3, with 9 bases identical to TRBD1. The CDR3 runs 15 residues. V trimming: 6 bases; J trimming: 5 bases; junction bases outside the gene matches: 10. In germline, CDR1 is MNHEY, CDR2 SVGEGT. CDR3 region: CASSRPGQGVETQYF. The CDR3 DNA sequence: TGTGCCAGCAGCCGCCCGGGACAGGGTGTGGAGACCCAGTACTTC.

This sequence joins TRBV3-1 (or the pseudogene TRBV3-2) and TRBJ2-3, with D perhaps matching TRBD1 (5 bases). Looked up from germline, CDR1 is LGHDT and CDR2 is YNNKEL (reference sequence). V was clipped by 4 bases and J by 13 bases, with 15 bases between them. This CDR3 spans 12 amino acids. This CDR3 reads CASSPLEGVKYF. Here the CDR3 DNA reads TGTGCCAGCAGCCCCCTGGAAGGGGTTAAGTATTTT.

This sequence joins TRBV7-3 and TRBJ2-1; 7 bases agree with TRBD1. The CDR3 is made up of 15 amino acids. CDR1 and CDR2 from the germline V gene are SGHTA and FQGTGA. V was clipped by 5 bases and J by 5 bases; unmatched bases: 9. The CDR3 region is CASSIGGTENNEQFF. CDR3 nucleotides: TGTGCCAGCAGCATAGGTGGGACAGAGAACAATGAGCAGTTCTTC.

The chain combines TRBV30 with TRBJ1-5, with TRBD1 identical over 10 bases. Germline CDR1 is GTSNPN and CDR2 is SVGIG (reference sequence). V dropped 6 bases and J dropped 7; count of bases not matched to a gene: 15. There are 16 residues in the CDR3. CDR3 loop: CACLGRDRGYRQPQHF. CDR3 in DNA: TGTGCCTGCCTGGGACGGGACAGGGGATATAGACAGCCCCAGCATTTT. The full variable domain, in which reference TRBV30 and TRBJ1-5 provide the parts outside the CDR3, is SQTIHQWPATLVQPVGSPLSLECTVEGTSNPNLYWYRQAAGRGLQLLFYSVGIGQISSEVPQNLSASRPQDRQFILSSKKLLLSDSGFYLCACLGRDRGYRQPQHFGDGTRLSIL.

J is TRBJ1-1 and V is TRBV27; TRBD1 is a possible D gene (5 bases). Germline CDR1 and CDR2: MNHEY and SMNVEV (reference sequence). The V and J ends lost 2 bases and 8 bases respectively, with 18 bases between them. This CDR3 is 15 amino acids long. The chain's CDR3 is CASSLTRDGGSEAFF. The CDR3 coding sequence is TGTGCCAGCAGTTTAACCCGGGACGGGGGTTCAGAAGCTTTCTTT.

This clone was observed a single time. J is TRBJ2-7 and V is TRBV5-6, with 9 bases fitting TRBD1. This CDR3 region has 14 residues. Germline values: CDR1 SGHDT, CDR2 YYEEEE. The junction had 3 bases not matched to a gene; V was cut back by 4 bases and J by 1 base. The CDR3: CASSVGQGSYEQYF. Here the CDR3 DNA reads TGTGCCAGCAGCGTGGGACAGGGATCCTACGAGCAGTACTTC. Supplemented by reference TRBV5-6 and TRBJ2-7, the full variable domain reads DAGVTQSPTHLIKTRGQQVTLRCSPKSGHDTVSWYQQALGQGPQFIFQYYEEEERQRGNFPDRFSGHQFPNYSSELNVNALLLGDSALYLCASSVGQGSYEQYFGPGTRLTVT.

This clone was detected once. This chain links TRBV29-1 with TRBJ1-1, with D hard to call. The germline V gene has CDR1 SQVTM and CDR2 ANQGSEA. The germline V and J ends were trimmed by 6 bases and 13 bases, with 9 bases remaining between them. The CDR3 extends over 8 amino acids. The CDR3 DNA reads TGCAGCGTCGGGAGGGATTTCTTT. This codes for CSVGRDFF. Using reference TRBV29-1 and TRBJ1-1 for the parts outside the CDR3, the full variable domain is SAVISQKPSRDICQRGTSLTIQCQVDSQVTMMFWYRQQPGQSLTLIATANQGSEATYESGFVIDKFPISRPNLTFSTLTVSNMSPEDSSIYLCSVGRDFFGQGTRLTVV.

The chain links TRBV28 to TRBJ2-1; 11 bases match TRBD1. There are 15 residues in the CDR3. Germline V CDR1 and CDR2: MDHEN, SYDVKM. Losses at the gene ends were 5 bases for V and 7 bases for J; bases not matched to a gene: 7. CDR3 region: CASSIGQGAWNEQFF. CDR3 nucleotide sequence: TGTGCCAGCAGTATCGGACAGGGGGCCTGGAATGAGCAGTTCTTC.